This T cell receptor beta chain was captured in a study of radiotherapy plus CTLA-4 blockade in lung cancer. For the study at large: Objective responses were observed in 15% to 20% of patients, and disease control was achieved by about 30%. Broader study findings: Radiotherapy with ipilimumab was followed by blood expansion of tumor-derived clones. Together with interferon-beta, which increased in serum after radiation, early dynamic changes in blood T cell clones were reportedly the best predictors of response.

The protocol was immunoSEQ multiplex PCR, while the TCRdb copy is restricted to in-frame clones and leaves out a portion. In the table there are 25,000 to 40,000 clones, roughly 70% of which are singletons. Of note for this clone: The target antigen is unknown.

CTLA-4 blockade with ipilimumab, together with focal radiation, was given to patients with chemo-refractory metastatic non-small-cell lung cancer. The J segment lost 4 bases and the V segment lost 5 bases, leaving 7 bases of the junction unmatched. CDR1 and CDR2 (germline): MDHEN, SYDVKM. This CDR3 is built from 16 residues. This material consisted of peripheral blood, taken from a patient treated with radiotherapy plus ipilimumab. This chain links TRBV28 with TRBJ2-2; 10 bases are shared with TRBD2. This TCR was recovered from a human donor with non-small cell lung cancer who had stable disease on radiotherapy plus ipilimumab. DNA for the CDR3: TGTGCCAGCAGTCGACCCCTAGCGGGAGCCACCGGGGAGCTGTTTTTT. It specifies CASSRPLAGATGELFF.